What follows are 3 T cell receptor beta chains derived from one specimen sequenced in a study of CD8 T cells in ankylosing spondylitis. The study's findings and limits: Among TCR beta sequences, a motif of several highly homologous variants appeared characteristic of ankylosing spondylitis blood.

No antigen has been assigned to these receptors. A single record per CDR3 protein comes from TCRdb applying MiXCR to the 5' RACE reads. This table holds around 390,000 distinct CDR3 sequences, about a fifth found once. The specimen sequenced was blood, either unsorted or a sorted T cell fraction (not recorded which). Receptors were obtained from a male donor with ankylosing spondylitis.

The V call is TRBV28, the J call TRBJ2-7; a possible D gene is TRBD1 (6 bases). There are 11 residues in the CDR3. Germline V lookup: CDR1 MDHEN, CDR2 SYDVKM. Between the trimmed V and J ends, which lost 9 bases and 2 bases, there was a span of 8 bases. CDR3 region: CASRTAYEQYF. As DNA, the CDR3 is TGTGCCAGTCGGACAGCCTACGAGCAGTACTTC.

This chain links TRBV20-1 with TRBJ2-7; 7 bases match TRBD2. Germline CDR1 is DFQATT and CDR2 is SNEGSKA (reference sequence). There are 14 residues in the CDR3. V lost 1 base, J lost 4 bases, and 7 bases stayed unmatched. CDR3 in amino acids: CSARVGGSVYEQYF. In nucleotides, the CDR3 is TGCAGTGCTAGAGTGGGCGGGAGCGTATACGAGCAGTACTTC.

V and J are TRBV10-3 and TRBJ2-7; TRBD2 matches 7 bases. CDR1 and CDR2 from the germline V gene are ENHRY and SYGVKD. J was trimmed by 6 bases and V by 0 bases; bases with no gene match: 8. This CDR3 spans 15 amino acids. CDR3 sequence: CAISESTPGGGEQYF. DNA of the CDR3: TGTGCCATCAGTGAGTCGACCCCGGGAGGCGGCGAGCAGTACTTC.